These 14 T cell receptor beta chains share one sample of origin, sequenced in a study of T cell responses to AZD1222 COVID-19 vaccine. TCRdb's table, derived via immunoSEQ multiplex PCR, lists solely in-frame clones and lacks some. The profile shows 150,000 to 200,000 clones, over 90% of them singletons. This sample comprised peripheral blood, obtained on day 0 of AZD1222 vaccination. All receptors come from an adult in good health.

The chain joins TRBV2 to TRBJ1-5; possibly TRBD1 for D (5 bases). V was cut by 6 bases and J by 3 bases, with 18 bases left in between. CDR3 length equals 16 residues. Germline V gene sequence: CDR1 SNHLY, CDR2 FYNNEI. The CDR3 loop is CASSSQGVDANQPQHF. In nucleotides, the CDR3 is TGTGCCAGCAGCAGTCAGGGAGTCGATGCCAATCAGCCCCAGCATTTT.

This clone was picked up one time. The chain couples TRBV6-1 to TRBJ1-6; D gene ambiguous. Trimming cost V 2 bases and J 5 bases, with 7 bases left between them. The germline gives CDR1 MNHNS, CDR2 SASEGT. The CDR3 loop spans 14 amino acids. Here the CDR3 reads CASSEWADNSPLHF. In DNA form, the CDR3 reads TGTGCCAGCAGTGAATGGGCAGATAATTCACCCCTCCACTTT.

The rearrangement joins TRBV6-2 or TRBV6-3 to TRBJ1-5, with D uncertain. Trimming removed 6 bases from V and 5 bases from J, with 11 bases in between. CDR1 and CDR2 (germline): MNHEY, SVGEGT. The CDR3 totals 13 residues. The CDR3 loop reads CASSKPGDQPQHF. CDR3 bases: TGTGCCAGCAGCAAGCCTGGGGATCAGCCCCAGCATTTT.

The V and J genes are TRBV18 and TRBJ2-7, with a weak D call TRBD1 (6 bases). Germline V gene sequence: CDR1 KGHSH, CDR2 LQKENI. V lost 2 bases and J lost 2, with 10 bases in between. The CDR3 has 14 residues. The CDR3 DNA reads as TGTGCCAGCTCACCATCTGGACAGACCTACGAGCAGTACTTC. Encoded protein: CASSPSGQTYEQYF.

This clone was counted a single time. The CDR3 DNA follows: TGTGCCAGCAGCCGCACAGGGGTCGACTCCTATAATTCACCCCTCCACTTT. This encodes CASSRTGVDSYNSPLHF. The chain couples TRBV11-2 to TRBJ1-6; 7 nucleotides align to TRBD1. V dropped 5 bases and J dropped 0; count of bases not matched to a gene: 7. The CDR3 loop spans 17 amino acids. Germline values: CDR1 SGHAT, CDR2 FQNNGV.

The chain combines TRBV6-4 with TRBJ2-1; 11 bases line up with TRBD1. V shed 0 bases, J shed 8 bases, and the junction held 6 bases outside the gene matches. In germline, CDR1 is MRHNA, CDR2 SNTAGT. The CDR3 is 16 residues long. The DNA of the CDR3 is TGTGCCAGCAGTGACTCCAGGACAGGGGGCATCGATGAGCAGTTCTTC. Protein sequence: CASSDSRTGGIDEQFF.

This clone has just one count. V gene TRBV6-4 combines with J gene TRBJ2-5; the D gene could be TRBD1 or TRBD2 (5 bases each). Trimming cost V 0 bases and J 0 bases, with 14 bases left between them. Germline loops: CDR1 MRHNA, CDR2 SNTAGT. This CDR3 is 17 amino acids long. The CDR3: CASSDSRFEGYQETQYF. The CDR3 bases are TGTGCCAGCAGTGACTCAAGGTTCGAGGGGTACCAAGAGACCCAGTACTTC.

The CDR3 sequence: CASSWEGWSEQYF. The DNA of the CDR3 is TGTGCCAGCAGTTGGGAAGGATGGAGCGAGCAGTACTTC. This rearrangement joins TRBV6-2 or TRBV6-3 to TRBJ2-7, with no clear D. With 4 bases removed from V and 6 bases from J, the gap between germline ends came to 13 bases. The germline V gene has CDR1 MNHEY and CDR2 SVGEGT. CDR3 length: 13 residues.

The rearrangement uses TRBV10-3 and TRBJ1-4, with D unresolved. Trimming removed 4 bases from V and 4 bases from J, with 25 bases in between. The CDR3 covers 19 residues. CDR1 ENHRY and CDR2 SYGVKD come from the germline V gene. CDR3 DNA sequence: TGTGCCATCAGTGCATCGGGCGCGGGTGGGCCGGGCGGTAATGAAAAACTGTTTTTT. Its translation is CAISASGAGGPGGNEKLFF.

The genes are TRBV14 and TRBJ2-1; D is possibly TRBD1 or TRBD2 (5 bases each). Trimming stripped 3 bases from V and 7 bases from J, with 13 bases between. Germline V CDR1 and CDR2: SGHDN, FVKESK. The CDR3 consists of 14 residues. CDR3 in DNA: TGTGCCAGCAGCCAGAGGGGTTCGAGAAATGAGCAGTTCTTC. Translation: CASSQRGSRNEQFF. Full variable domain (outside the CDR3, taken from reference TRBV14 and TRBJ2-1): EAGVTQFPSHSVIEKGQTVTLRCDPISGHDNLYWYRRVMGKEIKFLLHFVKESKQDESGMPNNRFLAERTGGTYSTLKVQPAELEDSGVYFCASSQRGSRNEQFFGPGTRLTVL.

CDR3 nucleotides: TGTGCCAGCAACTGCTTCGGACTAGCGGGGGGCTCCTACAATGAGCAGTTCTTC. It yields the protein CASNCFGLAGGSYNEQFF. This sequence joins TRBV3-1 (or the pseudogene TRBV3-2) and TRBJ2-1; TRBD2 matches at 14 bases. V lost 7 bases to trimming and J lost 0 bases; unmatched junction nucleotides: 8. The germline CDR1 and CDR2 sequences are LGHDT and YNNKEL (reference sequence). This CDR3 has 18 amino acids.

V usage is TRBV7-8 and J usage is TRBJ2-7; 10 positions agree with TRBD1. J lost 6 bases, V lost 5 bases, and 10 bases had no gene match. The CDR3 totals 15 residues. Germline V gives CDR1 SGHVS, CDR2 FQNEAQ. The CDR3 DNA follows: TGTGCCAGCAGCAAAAACCGGGACAGGGGTTCCGAGCAGTACTTC. Amino acids: CASSKNRDRGSEQYF.

The chain employs TRBV7-3 and TRBJ1-1; no reliable D call. Trimming stripped 1 base from V and 3 bases from J, with 6 bases between. This CDR3 has 13 amino acids. CDR1 is SGHTA, CDR2 FQGTGA, per germline. For the CDR3, the DNA is TGTGCCAGCAGCTTAATGGGAGACACTGAAGCTTTCTTT. It is translated as CASSLMGDTEAFF.

The chain uses TRBV2 and TRBJ1-6, with TRBD1 matching 7 bases. Germline CDR1 reads SNHLY; CDR2 reads FYNNEI. Losses at the gene ends were 5 bases for V and 13 bases for J; bases not matched to a gene: 2. This CDR3 spans 11 amino acids. The CDR3 spells CASSPQGPLHF. CDR3 bases: TGTGCCAGCAGTCCACAGGGGCCCCTCCACTTT.